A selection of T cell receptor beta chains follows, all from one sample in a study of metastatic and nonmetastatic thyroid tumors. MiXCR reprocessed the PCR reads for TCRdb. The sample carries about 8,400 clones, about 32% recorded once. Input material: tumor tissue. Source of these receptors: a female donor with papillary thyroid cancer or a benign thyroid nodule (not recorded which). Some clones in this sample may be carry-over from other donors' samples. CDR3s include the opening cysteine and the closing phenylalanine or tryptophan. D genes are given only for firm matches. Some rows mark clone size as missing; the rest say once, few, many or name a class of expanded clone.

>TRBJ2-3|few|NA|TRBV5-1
TGCGCCAGCAGCTTGGAACAGGCGGCCCGCACAGATACGCAGTATTTT
CASSLEQAARTDTQYF
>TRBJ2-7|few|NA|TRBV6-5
TGTGCCAGCAGTTACCCGGGAGTGGGAATCTACGAGCAGTACTTC
CASSYPGVGIYEQYF
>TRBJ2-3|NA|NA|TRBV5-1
TGCGCCAGTTTAGCGGAAACAGATACGCAGTATTTT
CASLAETDTQYF
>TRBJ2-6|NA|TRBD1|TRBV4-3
TGCGCCAGCAGCCAAACCGGGACAGGAGTTTCTGGGGCCAACGTCCTGACTTTC
CASSQTGTGVSGANVLTF
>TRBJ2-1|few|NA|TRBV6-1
TGTGCCAGCAGTTCCGCCGGCATTACCTACAATGAGCAGTTCTTC
CASSSAGITYNEQFF
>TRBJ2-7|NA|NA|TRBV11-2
TGTGCCAGCAGCTCTGCCTTCGAGCAGTACTTC
CASSSAFEQYF
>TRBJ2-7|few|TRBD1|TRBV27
TGTGCCAGCAGTGTAGAACAGGGGGTAAGCGAGCAGTACTTC
CASSVEQGVSEQYF
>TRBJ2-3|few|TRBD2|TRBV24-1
TGTGCCACCAGTGTCCCACTAGCGGGAGGGCAAGATACGCAGTATTTT
CATSVPLAGGQDTQYF
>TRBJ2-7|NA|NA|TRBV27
TGTGCCAGCAGTACCGGACTTCTCTACGAGCAGTACTTC
CASSTGLLYEQYF
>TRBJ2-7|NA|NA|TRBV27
TGTGCCAGCGGACCCGGGCCCAAATACTCCTACGAGCAGTACTTC
CASGPGPKYSYEQYF
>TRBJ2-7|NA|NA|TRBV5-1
TGCGCCAGCCAAGGGGCAGGAACCTACGAGCAGTACTTC
CASQGAGTYEQYF
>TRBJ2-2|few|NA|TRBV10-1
TGCGCCAGCAGTGAGACAGCACCCTTTACCGGGGAGCTGTTTTTT
CASSETAPFTGELFF
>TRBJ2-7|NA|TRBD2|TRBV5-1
TGCGCCAGCAGCTCCCCTAGGGGACTAGCGGGAGCAGACTACGAGCAGTACTTC
CASSSPRGLAGADYEQYF
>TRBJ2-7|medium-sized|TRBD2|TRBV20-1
TGCAGTGCTCCCGGGACTAGCGGGAGATGGAACGAGCAGTACTTC
CSAPGTSGRWNEQYF
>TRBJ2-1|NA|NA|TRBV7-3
TGTGCCAGCAGTCGGGACTCCAGCTCCTACAATGAGCAGTTCTTC
CASSRDSSSYNEQFF
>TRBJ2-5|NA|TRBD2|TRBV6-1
TGTGCCAGCAGTGTCCTCGGGACTAGCGGAGAGACCCAGTACTTC
CASSVLGTSGETQYF
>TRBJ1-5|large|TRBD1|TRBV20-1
TGCAGTGCTAGAGACGGGACAGGGTCGAGCCAGCCCCAGCATTTT
CSARDGTGSSQPQHF
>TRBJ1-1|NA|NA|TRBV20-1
TGCAGTGCTAGAGATGGGCTTTATGGTGAAGCTTTCTTT
CSARDGLYGEAFF
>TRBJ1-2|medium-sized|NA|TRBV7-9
TGTGCCAGCAGCTTATCTTCTAACTATGGCTACACCTTC
CASSLSSNYGYTF
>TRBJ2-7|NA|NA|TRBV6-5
TGTGCCAGCAGTTACTCCACCGGGACCGAATACGAGCAGTACTTC
CASSYSTGTEYEQYF
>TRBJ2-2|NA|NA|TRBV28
TGTGCCAGCAGTCCCCAGGGGGAGGGAGTGACCCCCGGGGAGCTGTTTTTT
CASSPQGEGVTPGELFF
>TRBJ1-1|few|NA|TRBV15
TGTGCCACCAGCAGAGATCTGCAGAACACTGAAGCTTTCTTT
CATSRDLQNTEAFF
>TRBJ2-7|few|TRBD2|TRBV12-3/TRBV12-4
TGTGCCAGCAGTTTATCTGGGCTAGCGGGAGACTACGAGCAGTACTTC
CASSLSGLAGDYEQYF
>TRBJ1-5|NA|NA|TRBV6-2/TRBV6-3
TGTGCCAGCAGACAGGGCGGGTATAGCAATCAGCCCCAGCATTTT
CASRQGGYSNQPQHF
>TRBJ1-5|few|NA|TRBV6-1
TGTGCCAGCAGTGACCCCTTCGCGAGGGGGCCCCAGCATTTT
CASSDPFARGPQHF
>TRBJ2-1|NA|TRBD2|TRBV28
TGTGCCAGCAGTTTAGAGCGGGAGGTTTATGAGCAGTTCTTC
CASSLEREVYEQFF
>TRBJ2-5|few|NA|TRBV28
TGTGCCAGCAGTTTAGCGGGAGAGACCCAGTACTTC
CASSLAGETQYF
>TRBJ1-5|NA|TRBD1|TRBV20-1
TGCAGTGCTCATCCGGGACAGGTTAATCAGCCCCAGCATTTT
CSAHPGQVNQPQHF
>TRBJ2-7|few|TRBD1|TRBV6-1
TGTGCCAGCAGGCCGGGACAGCTCTACGAGCAGTACTTC
CASRPGQLYEQYF
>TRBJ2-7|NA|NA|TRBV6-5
TGTGCCAGCAGTCTCGACGCGGACTCCATCGAGCAGTACTTC
CASSLDADSIEQYF
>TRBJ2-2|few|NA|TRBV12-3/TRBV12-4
TGTGCCAGCAGTTTGGGGGGCGCGAACACCGGGGAGCTGTTTTTT
CASSLGGANTGELFF
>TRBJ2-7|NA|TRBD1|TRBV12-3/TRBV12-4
TGTACCAGCAGTGGGACAGCCTTCTACGAGCAGTACTTC
CTSSGTAFYEQYF
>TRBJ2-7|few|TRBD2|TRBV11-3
TGTGCCAGCAGCGTAGCGGGTGAGACCTACGAGCAGTACTTC
CASSVAGETYEQYF
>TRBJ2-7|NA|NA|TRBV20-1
TGCAGTGCTAGAGGCGGGGAAGAGCAGTACTTC
CSARGGEEQYF
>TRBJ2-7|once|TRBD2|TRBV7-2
TGTGCCAGCAGCTTAGCAGTTCGGGGGGGGCCCTACGAGCAGTACTTC
CASSLAVRGGPYEQYF
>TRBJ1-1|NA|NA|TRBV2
TGTGCCAGCAGTGTTGTCGCGAACACTGAAGCTTTCTTT
CASSVVANTEAFF
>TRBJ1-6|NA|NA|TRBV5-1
TGCGCCAGCAGCTTGGGAATGACAGCTTCACCCCTCCACTTT
CASSLGMTASPLHF
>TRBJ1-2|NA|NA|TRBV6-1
TGTGCCAGCAGTGAGAGCGCCGACTATGGCTACACCTTC
CASSESADYGYTF